This T cell receptor beta chain was recovered during a study of persistence of HIV-infected CD4 T cells (dated by TCRdb to 2019 to 2021). Regarding the study in general: CMV- and HIV-1 Gag-responding CD4+ T cells were isolated from ART-treated individuals so that antigen-driven clonal expansion of HIV-1-infected cells could be examined. The median time participants had been on suppressive ART was less than ten years. The TCR cluster analysis across participants included about 8 participants for CMV and roughly 7 participants for Gag. Apart from a couple of participants who underwent leukapheresis at a single time point, peripheral blood samples of up to roughly 180 mL were collected from participants at multiple time points. The clonality of all cells in each sorted population was assessed by TCRbeta sequencing, whereas the clonality of infected cells was assessed by proviral sequencing.

Concerning this clone itself: There is no known antigen for this receptor. No much larger clone is present one base from it, and per-base qualities are unavailable.

The label giving this sample's treatment or condition can be read as: suppressive antiretroviral therapy. A pool of overlapping HIV-1 Gag 15-mer peptides, at roughly 1 ug per peptide per mL, was used to stimulate the cells. Memory populations depleted of antigen-responding cells were obtained by sorting nonresponding CD40L-negative CD69-negative CD45RO-high memory CD4+ T cells. HIV-1-infected adults in whom suppressive ART had been started during chronic infection were enrolled as participants. Participants had undetectable plasma HIV-1 RNA below 50 copies/mL for at least 4 years. To be included, a participant needed positive CMV serology and a CD4+ T cell count above 400 cells/uL. Before stimulation, PBMCs were isolated using density centrifugation and depleted of CD8+ T cells. For 18 hours, CD8-depleted PBMCs were stimulated with anti-CD28/CD49d costimulation, a CD40-blocking antibody, and enfuvirtide, which was added to prevent new infections. Cell sorting was performed on a Beckman Coulter MoFlo Legacy or XDP sorter, and dead cells were excluded with propidium iodide. Genomic DNA was extracted with the QIAamp DNA Mini Kit for samples above one million cells, otherwise with the Quick-DNA Microprep Kit.

Broader findings and caveats from the paper: Bulk TCR analyses could not be limited to the rare CMV-responding cells that actually contained HIV-1 proviruses. TCRbeta richness in CMV- and Gag-responding cells was significantly lower than in anti-CD3/anti-CD28-responding cells; CMV-responding cells had higher oligoclonality than CD3/CD28-stimulated and Gag-responding cells. Only a small number of individuals took part in the study, and the range of antigens tested was limited. Within the same sorted populations, how oligoclonal the TCRs were correlated with how oligoclonal the proviruses were. Degenerate expanded CDR3beta sequences were enriched in antigen-responding cells, suggesting convergent selection of CD4+ responses to CMV and Gag.

TCRbeta repertoires were sequenced from genomic DNA with the immunoSEQ hsTCRB assay version 4 in survey mode. For TCRbeta sequencing, genomic DNA was diluted to around 10 ng/uL, with up to 1 ug used per sample. The source study handled its data this way. TCRbeta data were analyzed in ImmunoSeq Analyzer 3.0, with diversity computed on productive nucleotide rearrangements. Lower-bound TCR diversity was estimated with the improved Chao index, and clonality with the Gini coefficient using the Immunarch R package. Different nucleotide rearrangements encoding the same CDR3beta amino acid sequence were counted as distinct clonotypes. Differential abundance analysis identified TCRbeta sequences significantly enriched in antigen-responding cells relative to anti-CD3/anti-CD28-activated cells. GLIPH2 clustered TCRs by predicted peptide-MHC specificity, both within individual participants and across merged participant data sets. Imported from immuneACCESS, the table was reduced by TCRdb to in-frame sequences with V and J called. These copies leave out some clones; in studies compared against another copy, an unresolved V gene accounts for under half, and the cause of the remainder is not known. The V and J calls and clone size are taken from that table; D and trimming were inferred from the DNA. Recorded for this sample are roughly 64,000 clones; about four fifths of them occurred a single time. More than 1.5% of the sample rests with the top ten.

V drops 3 bases and J drops 0 bases, leaving 21 bases in between. Looking up the germline V gene yields CDR1 KGHSH and CDR2 LQKENI. The CDR3 spans 19 residues, from the cysteine through the phenylalanine. Here the CDR3 DNA is all that survives: 57 bases in frame from base 1. This sequence uses TRBV18 and TRBJ1-3; the D gene is perhaps TRBD1, on 6 matching bases. Source: CD4+ T cells sorted from PBMCs after roughly 18-hour stimulation, taken from a patient who received antiretroviral therapy. The intended sense of this specimen's cell subset or site label: CD40L-CD69- CD45RO-high memory CD4 T cells not responding to Gag peptides. This clonotype was obtained from an adult man with HIV who was CMV-seropositive. In nucleotides, the sequence is TGTGCCAGCTCACCGGTACAGGGCCCCCGAGGCTCCTCTGGAAACACCATATATTTT. It translates to CASSPVQGPRGSSGNTIYF. Where the CDR3 stops, the reference TRBV18 and TRBJ1-3 genes take over; the full variable domain is NAGVMQNPRHLVRRRGQEARLRCSPMKGHSHVYWYRQLPEEGLKFMVYLQKENIIDESGMPKERFSAEFPKEGPSILRIQQVVRGDSAAYFCASSPVQGPRGSSGNTIYFGEGSWLTVV.